One TCR beta chain is described in this entry. The V segment lost 6 bases and the J segment 4 bases; nucleotides outside the gene matches: 9. The CDR3 extends over 15 amino acids. These data come from a study of CD8 T cells in Susac syndrome. cDNA came from roughly 0.5 to 1 ug RNA primed by random hexamers. TCRdb recomputed calls from the immunoSEQ multiplex PCR reads with MiXCR, one row per CDR3 protein. The sample lists roughly 180,000 distinct CDR3 sequences; around 96% were seen once. The rearrangement uses TRBV12-3 or TRBV12-4 and TRBJ2-1; TRBD1 agrees at 7 bases. The sequenced material came from CD4+ T cells from PBMCs. The sequence came from a human donor in good health. CDR3 sequence reads: CASSVQGKQYNEQFF. The CDR3 DNA sequence: TGTGCCAGCAGCGTACAGGGGAAGCAATACAATGAGCAGTTCTTC.